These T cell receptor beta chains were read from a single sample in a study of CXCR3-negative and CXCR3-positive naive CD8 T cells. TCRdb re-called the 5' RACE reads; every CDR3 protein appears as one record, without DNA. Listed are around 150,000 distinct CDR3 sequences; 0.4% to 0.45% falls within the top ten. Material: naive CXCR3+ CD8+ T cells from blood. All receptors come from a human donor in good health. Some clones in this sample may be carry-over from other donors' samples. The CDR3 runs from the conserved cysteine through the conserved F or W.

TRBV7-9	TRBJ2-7	CASSQIRQGAGEQYF
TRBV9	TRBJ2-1	CASSVGSSGSRNEQFF
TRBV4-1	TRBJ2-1	CASSQTGWDEQFF
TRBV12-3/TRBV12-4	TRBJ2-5	CASSPTSGGRQETQYF
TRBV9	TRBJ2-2	CASSVDGVPGELFF
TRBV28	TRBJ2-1	CASSPLRGGRSSYNEQFF
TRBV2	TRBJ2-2	CATLGGNTGELFF
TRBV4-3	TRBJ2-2	CASSQDLFGAGELFF
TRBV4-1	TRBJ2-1	CASSPRGDEQFF
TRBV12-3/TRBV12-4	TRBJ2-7	CASSFPGVPYEQYF
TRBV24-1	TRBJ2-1	CATSDEYNEQFF
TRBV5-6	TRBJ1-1	CASSPTGVPEAFF
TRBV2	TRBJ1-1	CASNSGAGAMNTEAFF
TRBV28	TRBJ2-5	CASNAGVLETQYF
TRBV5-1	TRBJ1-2	CASSWDLNPTDPSGGYTF
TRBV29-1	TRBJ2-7	CSVGQGDRYEQYF
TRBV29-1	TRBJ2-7	CSAAGTGISYEQYF
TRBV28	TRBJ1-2	CASSPSLSRGGQNPYGYTF
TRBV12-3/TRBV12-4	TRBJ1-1	CATRRGQGTNEAFF
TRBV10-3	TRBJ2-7	CAISDRQGTTYEQYF
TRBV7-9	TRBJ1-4	CASSSRTGNEKLFF
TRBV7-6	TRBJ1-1	CASSLLGPGPPPEAFF
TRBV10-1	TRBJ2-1	CASSDFRSRVGHSLNNEQFF
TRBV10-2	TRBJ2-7	CASTVDYEQYF
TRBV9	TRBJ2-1	CASSDPPGGNEQFF
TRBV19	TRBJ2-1	CASSWGSYNEQFF
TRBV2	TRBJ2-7	CASSGMNRDEQYF
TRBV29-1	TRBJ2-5	CSVEGTGGEETQYF
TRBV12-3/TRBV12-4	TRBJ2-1	CASSRDSSSYNEQFF
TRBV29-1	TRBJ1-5	CSVDDRGYGPQHF
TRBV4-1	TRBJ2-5	CASSQDTVRETQYF
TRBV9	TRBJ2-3	CASSSTGTSTDTQYF
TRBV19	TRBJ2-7	CASSPSRDWSSYEQYF
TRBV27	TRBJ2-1	CASSFRYGNEQFF
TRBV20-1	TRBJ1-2	CSASYGGWGYTF
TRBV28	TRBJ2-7	CASSLPGTPYEQYF
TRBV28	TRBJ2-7	CASTPRTSGYEQYF
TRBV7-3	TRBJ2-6	CASSLTGGFAGANVLTF
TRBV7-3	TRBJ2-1	CASTQGLNNEQFF
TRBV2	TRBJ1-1	CASSERGFSTEAFF
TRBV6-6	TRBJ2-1	CASSYSDNEQFF
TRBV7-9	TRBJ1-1	CASSSRDPGAEAFF
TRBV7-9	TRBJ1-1	CASSSTDTRSTEAFF
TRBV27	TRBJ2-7	CASSTGVNSYEQYF
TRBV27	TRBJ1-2	CASSPGQKRDYGYTF
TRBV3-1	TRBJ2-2	CASSQGSIGELFF
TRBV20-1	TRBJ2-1	CSASELGLAGGLNQFF
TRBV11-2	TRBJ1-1	CASSLGRGAEAFF
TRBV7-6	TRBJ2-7	CASSLAAGESSYEQYF
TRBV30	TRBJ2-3	CAWSESSSTDTQYF
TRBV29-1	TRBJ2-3	CSSSRGGDTQYF
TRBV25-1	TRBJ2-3	CASSVGSGLFTDTQYF
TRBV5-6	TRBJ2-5	CASSLQRGGGETQYF
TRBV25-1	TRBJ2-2	CASSGPRTGGKWEHGELFF
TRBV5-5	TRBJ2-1	CASSLVEGLAPGEQFF